This TCR beta chain was obtained from a study of blood T cells in healthy people across ages. A sample-barcoded 5' primer and a J-beta primer mix were used in a second PCR of about 7 to 11 cycles. TCRdb re-called the 5' RACE reads through MiXCR, storing one row per CDR3 protein. This sample yields roughly 1,500,000 distinct CDR3 sequences, of which 42% are seen a single time; approximately 7.9% belongs to the top ten. V was clipped by 2 bases and J by 5 bases; unmatched bases: 19. The germline V gene encodes CDR1 ENHRY and CDR2 SYGVKD. The CDR3 consists of 20 residues. Study-wide results and limits: Diversity was higher, and naive CD4+ cells more numerous, in long-lived donors than in aged donors.

On this clonotype: Its antigen remains unidentified.

The sequencing input was blood. This TCR derives from a woman aged 18-35 years in good health. V usage is TRBV10-3 and J usage is TRBJ2-5; 11 bases align to TRBD2. CDR3 residues: CAISEIGGGGTSGRTETQYF. The DNA for the CDR3 is TGTGCCATCAGTGAGATTGGAGGAGGGGGGACTAGCGGACGAACGGAGACCCAGTACTTC.